This T cell receptor (beta chain) was found in a study of PD-L1 blockade in urothelial cancer. Clones were read by immunoSEQ multiplex PCR, and TCRdb kept only the in-frame ones, dropping some. The table includes roughly 30,000 clones, around 87% detected once. Germline values: CDR1 SGHNT, CDR2 YYREEE (reference sequence). With V trimmed by 4 bases and J by 2 bases, 8 bases remained unmatched. This CDR3 is 15 amino acids long. This sequence originates from a middle-aged man with urothelial cancer. V is TRBV5-4 and J is TRBJ2-7; TRBD2 matches at 8 bases. Sequencing was performed on PBMCs, taken around atezolizumab (anti-PD-L1) treatment. The CDR3 DNA sequence: TGTGCCAGCAGCCCCTTTAGCGGGAAGGCCTACGAGCAGTACTTC. Its translation: CASSPFSGKAYEQYF.